Described below is a single TCR beta chain sequence and its context. This clonotype was seen a handful of times. What this receptor recognizes is not known. Base quality data are lacking; no much larger clone is found one base away. The method behind the library was RT-PCR. Sequencing was carried out with an Illumina HiSeq 2500. The raw public reads went through TCRdb reprocessing: fastp at Q25, MiXCR clone calling, in-frame beta chains kept. Rows with a matching CDR3 protein are joined into one entry that keeps the most common DNA and genes. This sample lists about 190,000 distinct CDR3 sequences; around an eighth were detected once. About 28% of the sample is held by the ten biggest clonotypes. In the germline V gene (reference sequence), CDR1 corresponds to PRHDT and CDR2 to FYEKMQ. The CDR3 spans 15 residues, from the cysteine through the phenylalanine. Only CDR3 DNA is held: 45 bases, read in frame from base 1. At the junction V is shortened by 5 bases and J by 4 bases; bases outside the gene matches: 6.

These data belong to a study of response to subunit inactivated influenza vaccine (dated by TCRdb to 2017 to 2018). For the wider study: Deep quantitative T cell receptor repertoire profiling was used in the study to track responses to a trivalent subunit inactivated influenza vaccine. What the study reported, not specific to this receptor: According to the authors, only a limited number of new T cells may be recruited by each seasonal influenza vaccination.

The rearranged segments are TRBV13 and TRBJ1-1; 11 bases in between match TRBD1. The source is a man aged 45-65 years who received an inactivated influenza vaccine. Donor details come from another sample of the same person, matched by shared clones. The material was CD8+ T cells sorted from PBMCs, obtained 5 days after vaccination. For the CDR3, the sequence is CASSLGQGAFTEAFF. The DNA sequence is given as TGTGCCAGCAGCCTCGGACAGGGGGCGTTCACTGAAGCTTTCTTT. With the rest looked up from the reference TRBV13 and TRBJ1-1 genes rather than sequenced, the full variable domain is AAGVIQSPRHLIKEKRETATLKCYPIPRHDTVYWYQQGPGQDPQFLISFYEKMQSDKGSIPDRFSAQQFSDYHSELNMSSLELGDSALYFCASSLGQGAFTEAFFGQGTRLTVV.